Shown below are 15 T cell receptor beta chains from a single sample sequenced in a study of T cell changes during pregnancy in multiple sclerosis. Sequenced by immunoSEQ multiplex PCR; TCRdb stores in-frame clones only, minus some. The sample contains under 70,000 clones, roughly 90% of which appear only once. The sequencing used peripheral blood, collected in the second trimester of pregnancy. Source of these receptors: a female donor with multiple sclerosis, enrolled in a pregnancy study.

V and J are TRBV4-2 and TRBJ2-5, with 11 bases aligning to TRBD2. With V trimmed by 0 bases and J by 1 base, 4 bases remained unmatched. The CDR3 runs to 17 residues. Per the germline V gene, CDR1 is LGHNA and CDR2 is YNFKEQ. This CDR3 reads CASSQEGLAGGQETQYF. CDR3 DNA sequence: TGTGCCAGCAGCCAAGAAGGGCTAGCGGGGGGCCAAGAGACCCAGTACTTC.

The rearrangement links TRBV4-1 to TRBJ2-1, with TRBD1 identical over 9 bases. This CDR3 has 17 amino acids. V lost 1 base and J lost 0; bases outside the gene matches: 4. CDR1 is MGHRA, CDR2 YSYEKL, per germline. The CDR3 DNA sequence: TGCGCCAGCAGCCAAGGCCGGGGACAGGGCTCCTACAATGAGCAGTTCTTC. Residues: CASSQGRGQGSYNEQFF.

The CDR3 region is CASSLGGLYEQYF. CDR3 nucleotides: TGTGCCAGCAGCTTGGGGGGACTCTACGAGCAGTACTTC. This chain uses TRBV5-4 with TRBJ2-7, with a possible D match to TRBD2 (6 bases). V was pared by 0 bases and J by 3 bases, with 7 bases between. Per germline, CDR1 SGHNT and CDR2 YYREEE (reference sequence). The CDR3 covers 13 residues.

The chain has TRBV18 and TRBJ2-1; D might be TRBD2 (6 bases). The CDR3 is 14 residues long. V was shortened by 6 bases and J by 2 bases, with 11 bases between the two germline ends. Per germline, CDR1 KGHSH and CDR2 LQKENI. CDR3 sequence reads: CASSRLEAYNEQFF. The CDR3 nucleotides read TGTGCCAGCTCTAGACTAGAGGCCTACAATGAGCAGTTCTTC.

The chain has TRBV4-1 and TRBJ2-7; the D gene is possibly TRBD1 (5 bases). The CDR3 has 13 amino acids. V gave up 4 bases and J gave up 3 bases, with 10 bases separating them. Looked up from germline, CDR1 is MGHRA and CDR2 is YSYEKL. The DNA for the CDR3 is TGCGCCAGCAGCCTAGCTCAGGGCTACGAGCAGTACTTC. This sequence encodes CASSLAQGYEQYF.

The V call is TRBV4-2, the J call TRBJ2-7; TRBD2 matches at 8 bases. Germline CDR1 reads LGHNA; CDR2 reads YNFKEQ. This CDR3 is built from 17 residues. V was clipped by 1 base and J by 4 bases; unmatched bases: 12. CDR3 sequence: CASSQGVGGLAGYEQYF. The CDR3 bases are TGTGCCAGCAGCCAAGGGGTGGGCGGACTAGCTGGGTACGAGCAGTACTTC.

This chain uses TRBV28 with TRBJ1-2, with D unclear. V dropped 6 bases and J dropped 1 base, with 9 bases sitting between them. In germline, CDR1 is MDHEN, CDR2 SYDVKM. CDR3 length equals 13 residues. This CDR3 is CASSPGSNYGYTF. The CDR3 DNA reads TGTGCCAGCAGCCCCGGGAGTAACTATGGCTACACCTTC.

This clone was detected once. The V and J genes are TRBV5-1 and TRBJ2-6; 12 bases are a match to TRBD2. Unmatched junction bases numbered 7, after V lost 3 bases and J lost 3 bases. This CDR3 comprises 18 residues. CDR1 is SGHRS and CDR2 is YFSETQ in the germline V gene. CDR3: CASSSQLAGGSGANVLTF. CDR3 nucleotide sequence: TGCGCCAGCAGCTCCCAACTAGCGGGGGGAAGTGGGGCCAACGTCCTGACTTTC.

The chain combines TRBV2 with TRBJ1-5, with 9 bases that match TRBD1. J was trimmed by 5 bases and V by 3 bases; bases with no gene match: 2. This CDR3 contains 14 residues. Germline CDR1 is SNHLY and CDR2 is FYNNEI. This chain's CDR3 is CASSDTGGYQPQHF. The DNA of the CDR3 is TGTGCCAGCAGTGACACAGGGGGCTATCAGCCCCAGCATTTT.

This clone is termed medium-sized. The chain carries TRBV29-1 and TRBJ1-4; D uncertain. The V end lost 6 bases, the J end lost 5 bases, and 16 bases lay between the germline ends. Germline CDR1 SQVTM, CDR2 ANQGSEA. The CDR3 sequence is 14 residues long. The CDR3 spells CSVRRGNENEKLFF. DNA of the CDR3: TGCAGCGTCCGACGGGGAAATGAGAATGAAAAACTGTTTTTT.

CDR3 in amino acids: CAWDRRALSYGYTF. The CDR3 DNA follows: TGTGCCTGGGACAGAAGGGCGTTGTCCTATGGCTACACCTTC. The genes are TRBV30 and TRBJ1-2; perhaps TRBD1 as D (5 bases). The CDR3 loop spans 14 amino acids. Germline assignment: CDR1 GTSNPN and CDR2 SVGIG (reference sequence). V was clipped by 5 bases and J by 4 bases, with 17 bases between them.

V usage is TRBV29-1 and J usage is TRBJ2-6, with 9 bases identical to TRBD1. With 6 bases clipped from V and 1 base from J, the junction kept 7 bases outside the gene matches. CDR1 is SQVTM and CDR2 is ANQGSEA in the germline V gene. The CDR3 has 16 residues. The CDR3 loop reads CSVRDREASGANVLTF. Written as DNA, the CDR3 is TGCAGCGTCCGGGACAGGGAAGCGTCTGGGGCCAACGTCCTGACTTTC.

The chain joins TRBV7-3 to TRBJ1-2, with D maybe TRBD1 (5 bases). Germline values: CDR1 SGHTA, CDR2 FQGTGA. The ends were cut back, 3 bases at V and 2 bases at J, with 7 bases in the middle. The CDR3 has 13 residues. The CDR3, as DNA: TGTGCCAGCAGCTTGGCAGGGAACTATGGCTACACCTTC. This sequence encodes CASSLAGNYGYTF.

The V call is TRBV7-2, the J call TRBJ1-4; TRBD1 might be the D (5 bases). Germline-derived CDR1 and CDR2 are SGHTA and FQGNSA. V shed 5 bases and J shed 8 bases, with 15 bases lying between them. This CDR3 region has 14 residues. The CDR3, as DNA: TGTGCCAGCAGCCTCCCAACTGGGGCCGAAAAACTGTTTTTT. Its translation: CASSLPTGAEKLFF. Filled out from reference TRBV7-2 and TRBJ1-4, the complete variable domain reads GAGVSQSPSNKVTEKGKDVELRCDPISGHTALYWYRQSLGQGLEFLIYFQGNSAPDKSGLPSDRFSAERTGGSVSTLTIQRTQQEDSAVYLCASSLPTGAEKLFFGSGTQLSVL.

The chain has TRBV19 and TRBJ1-3; weak D call: TRBD1 (5 bases). Germline CDR1 is LNHDA and CDR2 is SQIVND (reference sequence). The CDR3 totals 15 residues. The ends were cut back, 5 bases at V and 2 bases at J, with 13 bases in the middle. The CDR3 bases are TGTGCCAGTAGTCCCCATGGGGGGGCTGGAAACACCATATATTTT. Translated, it gives CASSPHGGAGNTIYF.